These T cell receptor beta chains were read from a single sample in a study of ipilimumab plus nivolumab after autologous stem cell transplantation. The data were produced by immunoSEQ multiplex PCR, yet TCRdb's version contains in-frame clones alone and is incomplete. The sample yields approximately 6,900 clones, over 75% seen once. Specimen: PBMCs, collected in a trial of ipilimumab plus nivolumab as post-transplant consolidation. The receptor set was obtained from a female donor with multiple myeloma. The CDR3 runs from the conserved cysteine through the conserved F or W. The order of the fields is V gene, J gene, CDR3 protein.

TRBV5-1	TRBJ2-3	CASSLGLAGNPDTQYF
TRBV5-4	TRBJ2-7	CASSTNGPYEQYF
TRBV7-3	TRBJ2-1	CASSLGLAENNEQFF
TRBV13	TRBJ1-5	CASSLTREGQPQHF
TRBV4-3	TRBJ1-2	CASSLILQENYGYTF
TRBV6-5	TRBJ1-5	CASNGRGGQPQHF
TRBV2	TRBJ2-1	CASSKRGSSYNEQFF
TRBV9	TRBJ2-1	CASSALQTYYNEQFF
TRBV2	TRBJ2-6	CANLPRQGSNSGANVLTF
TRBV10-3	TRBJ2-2	CAIWTSGHGGELFF
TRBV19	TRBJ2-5	CASRSPSGTGGNQETQYF
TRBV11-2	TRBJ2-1	CASSLMDPRIHNNEQFF
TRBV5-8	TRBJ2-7	CASSLGGELPYEQYF
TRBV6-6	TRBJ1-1	CASSPPGVKVAEAFF
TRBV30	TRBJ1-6	CAWSGGQDNSPLHF